One sample yielded the 2 T cell receptor beta chains listed below, sequenced in a study of blood T cell repertoires in COVID-19. Sequencing was performed with immunoSEQ multiplex PCR; in TCRdb, only in-frame clones are kept and a portion is missing. The sample carries fewer than 200,000 clones, 88% recorded once. The sample comprised PBMCs or T cells enriched from blood (not recorded which). The origin of the receptors is a woman under 30 who had recovered from COVID-19.

The chain uses TRBV6-5 and TRBJ1-2; 8 bases fit TRBD1. CDR1 and CDR2 (germline): MNHEY, SVGAGI. The CDR3 runs to 16 residues. V shed 4 bases and J 6 bases; nucleotides not matched to a gene: 13. CDR3 sequence reads: CASSSLQGAGENGYTF. The CDR3 DNA reads as TGTGCCAGCAGTTCCCTCCAGGGGGCGGGGGAGAATGGCTACACCTTC.

The chain recombines TRBV28 with TRBJ1-1; D ambiguous. This CDR3 comprises 14 residues. Germline lookup yields CDR1 MDHEN and CDR2 SYDVKM. Trimming cost V 3 bases and J 3 bases, with 11 bases left between them. The CDR3 DNA reads TGTGCCAGCAGTTTTGCTACCGTCCACACTGAAGCTTTCTTT. This sequence encodes CASSFATVHTEAFF.